Below, 25 T cell receptor beta chains from the same sample are listed, as sequenced in a study of T cells in Graves' hyperthyroidism and ophthalmopathy (dated by TCRdb to the late 2010s). The method behind the library was multiplex PCR. The data were produced on an Illumina HiSeq 2000. The TCR beta CDR3 regions were amplified from the RNA transcripts. A first-round RT-PCR of the TCR CDR3 used the HTBI primer set with the Qiagen OneStep RT-PCR kit. Starting from the raw public reads, TCRdb applied fastp trimming at Q25, assembled clones with MiXCR and retained in-frame beta chains. When rows share a CDR3 protein, they turn into one entry using the most common DNA and genes. The sample table records roughly 710,000 distinct CDR3 sequences; around a third of these occur just once. Around 30% of the sample rests with the top ten. Sequencing input: blood. The receptors come from a woman aged 40 to 55 with Graves' hyperthyroidism.

In its sample, this clonotype was seen a few times. The chain employs TRBV4-3 and TRBJ1-2; the D is unclear. CDR1 and CDR2 (germline): LGHNA, YSLEER. V was pared by 0 bases and J by 7 bases, with 15 bases between. This CDR3 has 15 residues. In nucleotides, the CDR3 is TGCGCCAGCAGCCAAGATTGGTTTGGTATTGGTGGCTACACCTTC. Translation gives CASSQDWFGIGGYTF.

The V call is TRBV7-2, the J call TRBJ2-7, with 9 positions matching TRBD1. The CDR3 runs to 15 residues. The germline V gene encodes CDR1 SGHTA and CDR2 FQGNSA. V trimming: 0 bases; J trimming: 6 bases; junction bases outside the gene matches: 6. CDR3 in DNA: TGTGCCAGCAGCTTAGCCTCCGGACAGGGGCGCGAGCAGTACTTC. Encoded protein: CASSLASGQGREQYF. Complete variable domain (other parts from reference TRBV7-2 and TRBJ2-7): GAGVSQSPSNKVTEKGKDVELRCDPISGHTALYWYRQSLGQGLEFLIYFQGNSAPDKSGLPSDRFSAERTGGSVSTLTIQRTQQEDSAVYLCASSLASGQGREQYFGPGTRLTVT.

This clonotype has only one observation. A read error may produce the germline difference seen at one junction end. The J gene is TRBJ1-3, the V gene TRBV6-5, with D possibly being TRBD1 (5 bases). CDR3 length: 15 residues. Germline V gives CDR1 MNHEY, CDR2 SVGAGI. In DNA, the CDR3 is TGTGCCAGCAGTTACGCCAGGGCTATTGGAACCACCATATATTTT. As protein: CASSYARAIGTTIYF.

This clonotype was seen once. Being one base from a much bigger clone, this may be a read error. The gene calls are TRBV2 and TRBJ2-2, with 10 bases that match TRBD2. After removal of 8 bases from V and 13 bases from J, the junction contained 16 bases not matched to a gene. This CDR3 is built from 15 residues. In germline, CDR1 is SNHLY, CDR2 FYNNEI. DNA for the CDR3: TGTGCCAGCTCTCCAGGGACTAGCGCCCAAGGCCGGCTGTTTTTT. Its translation: CASSPGTSAQGRLFF. Together with reference TRBV2 and TRBJ2-2, the CDR3 gives the full variable domain: EPEVTQTPSHQVTQMGQEVILRCVPISNHLYFYWYRQILGQKVEFLVSFYNNEISEKSEIFDDQFSVERPDGSNFTLKIRSTKLEDSAMYFCASSPGTSAQGRLFFGEGSRLTVL.

This clonotype has ten or more counts. The V call is TRBV2, the J call TRBJ1-6, with 7 bases matching TRBD1. With V trimmed by 6 bases and J by 9 bases, 8 bases remained unmatched. The V gene's germline CDR1 is SNHLY and CDR2 FYNNEI. The CDR3 has 14 residues. CDR3 residues: CASSDRVAFSPLHF. CDR3 nucleotide sequence: TGTGCCAGCAGCGACAGGGTCGCCTTTTCACCCCTCCACTTT. Full variable domain (missing parts from reference TRBV2 and TRBJ1-6): EPEVTQTPSHQVTQMGQEVILRCVPISNHLYFYWYRQILGQKVEFLVSFYNNEISEKSEIFDDQFSVERPDGSNFTLKIRSTKLEDSAMYFCASSDRVAFSPLHFGNGTRLTVT.

This clonotype has at least ten counts. The junction and the germline gene differ at one end; a read error may be behind it. The chain couples TRBV20-1 to TRBJ1-2; no definite D call. The germline V gene encodes CDR1 DFQATT and CDR2 SNEGSKA (reference sequence). This CDR3 region has 14 residues. DNA of the CDR3: TGCAGTGCTCGAGAGCCAACAGCTAACTATGGCTACACCTTC. Translating gives CSAREPTANYGYTF.

This clonotype was recorded a few times. The chain uses TRBV20-1 and TRBJ2-7; D not resolved. CDR3 size: 11 residues. V was shortened by 6 bases and J by 4 bases, with 10 bases between the two germline ends. Germline V gives CDR1 DFQATT, CDR2 SNEGSKA (reference sequence). This chain's CDR3 is CSAGTVYEQYF. Here the CDR3 DNA reads TGCAGTGCCGGTACGGTTTACGAGCAGTACTTC.

This clonotype was seen more than once but under ten times. The chain couples TRBV7-9 to TRBJ1-1; D gene ambiguous. This CDR3 region has 18 residues. Germline values: CDR1 SEHNR, CDR2 FQNEAQ (reference sequence). Trimming stripped 1 base from V and 0 bases from J, with 18 bases between. CDR3 DNA: TGTGCCAGCAGCTTAGTGCCCTTTGGGAGCCACATGAACACTGAAGCTTTCTTT. It is translated as CASSLVPFGSHMNTEAFF.

The table lists this clonotype with many counts. The chain has TRBV19 and TRBJ1-5; the match to TRBD1 covers 8 bases. Unmatched junction bases numbered 11, after V lost 10 bases and J lost 3 bases. Germline loops: CDR1 LNHDA, CDR2 SQIVND (reference sequence). The CDR3 has 15 amino acids. In DNA, the CDR3 is TGTGCCACCCGGACAGGGCGACGAAACAATCAGCCCCAGCATTTT. Residues: CATRTGRRNNQPQHF.

About this clonotype: Given a much more abundant clone one base away, this may be a read error. The J gene is TRBJ1-4, the V gene TRBV20-1, with unresolved D. V lost 0 bases and J 11 bases, leaving 16 bases between the germline ends. Germline V lookup: CDR1 DFQATT, CDR2 SNEGSKA (reference sequence). CDR3 length: 14 amino acids. In DNA, the CDR3 is TGCAGTGCTAGAGATCAAGGATCGTGGACCAAACTGTTTTTT. This translates into CSARDQGSWTKLFF.

The chain carries TRBV2 and TRBJ2-5; TRBD1 matches 10 bases. The CDR3 is made up of 18 amino acids. Germline CDR1 SNHLY, CDR2 FYNNEI. With V trimmed by 6 bases and J by 4 bases, 17 bases remained unmatched. DNA of the CDR3: TGTGCCAGCAGCCGATCCGGGACAGGGGCCGCCGGGGGAGAGACCCAGTACTTC. This codes for CASSRSGTGAAGGETQYF.

The sample holds many counts of this clonotype. This sequence joins TRBV7-2 and TRBJ2-5, with a tentative D call TRBD2 (5 bases). This CDR3 has 15 amino acids. The germline V gene has CDR1 SGHTA and CDR2 FQGNSA. Trimming removed 2 bases at V and 4 bases at J, with 14 bases between. The CDR3 DNA reads TGTGCCAGCAGCTTAATGGGGAGCGAAATAGAGACCCAGTACTTC. Translating it yields CASSLMGSEIETQYF.

There are many counts of this clonotype. V and J are TRBV5-1 and TRBJ2-2; TRBD1 aligns across 9 bases. Trimming cost V 4 bases and J 6 bases; bases outside gene matches: 4. The CDR3 consists of 14 residues. Germline assignment: CDR1 SGHRS and CDR2 YFSETQ. CDR3 protein: CASSEQGASGELFF. The DNA of the CDR3 is TGCGCCAGCAGCGAACAGGGGGCCTCCGGGGAGCTGTTTTTT. The whole variable domain, remainder taken from reference TRBV5-1 and TRBJ2-2, is KAGVTQTPRYLIKTRGQQVTLSCSPISGHRSVSWYQQTPGQGLQFLFEYFSETQRNKGNFPGRFSGRQFSNSRSEMNVSTLELGDSALYLCASSEQGASGELFFGEGSRLTVL.

This clonotype was observed a few times. The chain employs TRBV6-1 and TRBJ1-1; unclear D gene. Per germline, CDR1 MNHNS and CDR2 SASEGT. The length of the CDR3 is 13 residues. The germline V and J ends were trimmed by 4 bases and 7 bases, with 13 bases remaining between them. CDR3 nucleotide sequence: TGTGCCAGCAGTGTCACGGGAGCCGTTGAAGCTTTCTTT. Amino acid sequence: CASSVTGAVEAFF.

V usage is TRBV7-8 and J usage is TRBJ1-2, with D maybe TRBD1 (5 bases). Trimming removed 11 bases at V and 0 bases at J, with 22 bases between. From germline, CDR1 is SGHVS and CDR2 FQNEAQ. The CDR3 is made up of 16 amino acids. The CDR3 region is CAPSQGAVKANYGYTF. For the CDR3, the DNA is TGTGCCCCATCACAAGGGGCAGTCAAAGCTAACTATGGCTACACCTTC.

The chain uses TRBV5-1 and TRBJ2-2; 8 bases match TRBD2. Trimming at V came to 9 bases and at J to 2 bases, leaving 3 bases not matched to a gene. This CDR3 contains 13 residues. The germline gives CDR1 SGHRS, CDR2 YFSETQ. The CDR3 sequence is CATRGANTGELFF. CDR3 sequence (DNA): TGCGCCACGCGGGGGGCCAACACCGGGGAGCTGTTTTTT.

On this clonotype itself: This clone may be a read error of a much larger clone one base away. The chain has TRBV7-2 and TRBJ1-1; no clear D gene. Germline V gene lookup returns CDR1 SGHTA and CDR2 FQGNSA. The CDR3 is 18 residues long. For the CDR3, the DNA is TGTGCCAGCACCTTAGGAGCCCACCCGGCGCGTTCGTACACTGAAGCTTTCTTT. This gives the protein CASTLGAHPARSYTEAFF.

Points on this clonotype: A read error may produce the germline difference seen at one junction end. The chain uses TRBV9 and TRBJ1-1, with D unclear. CDR1 and CDR2 (germline): SGDLS, YYNGEE. This CDR3 contains 14 residues. The CDR3 region is CTSSVSSMNTEAFF. The CDR3 region has the DNA TGTACCAGTAGCGTAAGTAGCATGAACACTGAAGCTTTCTTT.

This clonotype appeared many times. This sequence joins TRBV20-1 and TRBJ1-2, with no clear D. The CDR3 covers 13 residues. The V gene lost 2 bases and the J gene lost 3 bases, with 10 bases spanning the gap. Germline V gives CDR1 DFQATT, CDR2 SNEGSKA (reference sequence). CDR3 residues: CSARRILYYGYTF. The CDR3 nucleotides are TGCAGTGCTAGACGGATACTATACTATGGCTACACCTTC.

This clonotype was seen a handful of times. The chain links TRBV4-1 to TRBJ1-5; D might be TRBD1 (5 bases). Trimming removed 2 bases from V and 2 bases from J, with 16 bases in between. The V gene's germline CDR1 is MGHRA and CDR2 YSYEKL. CDR3 length: 17 amino acids. The CDR3 DNA follows: TGCGCCAGCAGCCAAACCCTTATTGGGGGAGGCAATCAGCCCCAGCATTTT. It is translated as CASSQTLIGGGNQPQHF.

This clonotype has only a few counts. One end of the junction does not line up with germline, which may come from a read error. The CDR3 region has the DNA TGTGCCAGCAGTTTCGGACTGGATGGAGGCTTT. Translated, it gives CASSFGLDGGF. The chain joins TRBV6-5 to TRBJ1-6; D remains ambiguous. The germline CDR1 and CDR2 sequences are MNHEY and SVGAGI. The CDR3 totals 11 residues.

Note on this clonotype: Just one base apart from a much larger clone, this may be a read error. The rearrangement joins TRBV10-3 to TRBJ2-5; the D is unclear. The CDR3 runs to 13 residues. Germline V gene sequence: CDR1 ENHRY, CDR2 SYGVKD. CDR3 protein: CASSESGPQTQYF. In nucleotides, the CDR3 is TGTGCCAGCAGTGAGTCTGGACCTCAGACCCAGTACTTC.

Turning to this clonotype: A read error may produce the germline difference seen at one junction end. V gene TRBV7-9 combines with J gene TRBJ1-5; D ambiguous. Germline CDR1 and CDR2: SEHNR and FQNEAQ (reference sequence). The CDR3 covers 14 residues. The CDR3 nucleotides are TGCGCCAGCAGCCAAGGAGGAGGGTCGGAGACCCAGCATTTT. It codes for CASSQGGGSETQHF.

This clonotype showed up just a few times. The chain carries TRBV13 and TRBJ1-1; weak D call: TRBD1 (5 bases). Trimming pared 2 bases from V and 5 bases from J, leaving 12 bases between. In germline, CDR1 is PRHDT, CDR2 FYEKMQ (reference sequence). CDR3 length: 14 amino acids. CDR3 DNA sequence: TGTGCCAGCAGCTTAACGTCCCGGGGGACTGAAGCTTTCTTT. Its translation is CASSLTSRGTEAFF.

Concerning this clonotype: With a much larger clone just one base away, this may be a read error. The genes are TRBV9 and TRBJ1-3; D might be TRBD1 (5 bases). Germline CDR1 and CDR2: SGDLS and YYNGEE. The CDR3 is made up of 15 amino acids. The CDR3 bases are TGTGCCAGCAGCGTAGGGGGCATCGCTGGAAACGCCATATATTTT. Protein sequence: CASSVGGIAGNAIYF.